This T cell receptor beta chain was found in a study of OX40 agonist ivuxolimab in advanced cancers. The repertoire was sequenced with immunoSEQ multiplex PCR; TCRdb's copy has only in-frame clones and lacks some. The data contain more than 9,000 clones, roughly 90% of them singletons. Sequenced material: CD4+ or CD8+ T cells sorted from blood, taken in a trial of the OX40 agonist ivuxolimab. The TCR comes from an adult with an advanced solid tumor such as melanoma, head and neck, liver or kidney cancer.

This CDR3 is CASSSIRDTALSANYGYTF. CDR3 DNA: TGCGCCAGCAGCTCGATCCGGGACACTGCCTTAAGCGCTAACTATGGCTACACCTTC. V usage is TRBV5-1 and J usage is TRBJ1-2, with D perhaps TRBD1 (6 bases). Germline values: CDR1 SGHRS, CDR2 YFSETQ. V was shortened by 3 bases and J by 0 bases, with 24 bases between the two germline ends. CDR3 length: 19 amino acids.